The next 10 T cell receptor beta chains were all read from a single sample in a study of T cells in Graves' hyperthyroidism and ophthalmopathy. Researchers took RNA transcripts and amplified the TCR beta CDR3 regions from them. Carried out on the TCR CDR3, a first-round RT-PCR used the HTBI primer set. In TCRdb, the multiplex PCR reads were re-called with MiXCR into one record per CDR3 protein. The sample lists around 620,000 distinct CDR3 sequences, 14% occurring once. The sequenced sample was blood. The origin of the receptors is a woman aged 18-30 years with Graves' ophthalmopathy.

This clonotype was counted at least ten times. This chain links TRBV11-2 with TRBJ1-2, with 7 bases identical to TRBD1. The CDR3 length is 15 residues. After removal of 5 bases from V and 1 base from J, the junction contained 7 bases not matched to a gene. Germline V gives CDR1 SGHAT, CDR2 FQNNGV. CDR3 protein: CASSGVQGFNYGYTF. As DNA, the CDR3 is TGTGCCAGCAGCGGGGTACAGGGGTTTAACTATGGCTACACCTTC.

This clonotype has ten or more counts. The chain is built from TRBV28 and TRBJ2-3; D uncertain. CDR1 is MDHEN and CDR2 is SYDVKM in the germline V gene. The CDR3 has 14 amino acids. V dropped 6 bases and J dropped 2 bases, with 12 bases sitting between them. CDR3 DNA: TGTGCCAGCAGCCCCGTGAGCCCCACAGATACGCAGTATTTT. This codes for CASSPVSPTDTQYF.

CDR3 coding DNA: TGTGCCATCAGTTCTGACCTTCCCGGGACAGAGAAAACAGGTGAAGCTTTCTTT. The encoded protein is CAISSDLPGTEKTGEAFF. The rearrangement joins TRBV10-3 to TRBJ1-1; 7 bases align to TRBD1. CDR3 length: 18 amino acids. V was pared by 5 bases and J by 7 bases, with 22 bases of the junction left unmatched. Germline V lookup: CDR1 ENHRY, CDR2 SYGVKD.

This clonotype occurred many times. The chain has TRBV24-1 and TRBJ2-1; D is perhaps TRBD1 or TRBD2 (7 bases each). With 4 bases removed from V and 8 bases from J, the gap between germline ends came to 17 bases. CDR3 size: 15 residues. Germline V CDR1 and CDR2: KGHDR, SFDVKD. CDR3 sequence reads: CATSDPYRGGDEQFF. CDR3 sequence (DNA): TGTGCCACCAGTGACCCCTACAGGGGAGGGGATGAGCAGTTCTTC.

The chain couples TRBV19 to TRBJ2-7; D possibly matches TRBD1 or TRBD2 (5 bases each). This CDR3 spans 13 amino acids. V was shortened by 5 bases and J by 7 bases, with 15 bases between the two germline ends. Germline V gene sequence: CDR1 LNHDA, CDR2 SQIVND (reference sequence). The CDR3 DNA sequence: TGTGCCAGTAGTGGGGGTTATCTACGAGAGCAGTACTTC. Amino acids: CASSGGYLREQYF. The entire variable domain, with the rest obtained from reference TRBV19 and TRBJ2-7, is as follows: DGGITQSPKYLFRKEGQNVTLSCEQNLNHDAMYWYRQDPGQGLRLIYYSQIVNDFQKGDIAEGYSVSREKKESFPLTVTSAQKNPTAFYLCASSGGYLREQYFGPGTRLTVT.

This clonotype was found many times. This rearrangement joins TRBV9 to TRBJ2-1; 9 nucleotides agree with TRBD2. Trimming cost V 4 bases and J 5 bases; bases outside gene matches: 10. Looked up from germline, CDR1 is SGDLS and CDR2 is YYNGEE. The CDR3 totals 16 residues. The CDR3 here is CASSRGGGGANNEQFF. Here the CDR3 DNA reads TGTGCCAGCAGCCGCGGGGGGGGCGGCGCCAACAATGAGCAGTTCTTC.

This clonotype was detected only a few times. A read error may explain this, as a much larger clone is one base away. As DNA, the CDR3 is TGTGCCAGCAGTCCCACAGGGGCCCGGACGGAGACCCAGTACTTC. Amino acids: CASSPTGARTETQYF. The chain is built from TRBV12-3 or TRBV12-4 and TRBJ2-5; 7 bases agree with TRBD1. The CDR3 contains 15 residues. With V trimmed by 5 bases and J by 5 bases, 11 bases remained unmatched.

This clonotype came up many times. CDR3 amino acids: CSAPTGGFDEQFF. CDR3 sequence (DNA): TGCAGTGCCCCGACAGGGGGCTTTGATGAGCAGTTCTTC. This chain uses TRBV20-1 with TRBJ2-1; TRBD1 matches 10 bases. The V gene's germline CDR1 is DFQATT and CDR2 SNEGSKA (reference sequence). The V and J ends lost 6 bases and 8 bases, in that order; junction bases with no gene match: 7. This CDR3 is 13 amino acids long.

This clonotype has a handful of counts. The chain recombines TRBV7-2 with TRBJ1-5, with D hard to call. The germline V gene has CDR1 SGHTA and CDR2 FQGNSA. The CDR3 extends over 14 amino acids. V was pared by 5 bases and J by 4 bases, with 12 bases between. The CDR3, as DNA: TGTGCCAGCAGCACCCCGGGGATAAATCAGCCCCAGCATTTT. Translated: CASSTPGINQPQHF.

This clonotype was observed many times. The CDR3: CASSVGGGPGELFF. CDR3 DNA sequence: TGTGCCAGCAGCGTAGGTGGAGGTCCCGGGGAGCTGTTTTTT. The genes are TRBV9 and TRBJ2-2; D is perhaps TRBD2 (5 bases). The V gene's germline CDR1 is SGDLS and CDR2 YYNGEE. The CDR3 runs 14 residues. V gave up 0 bases and J gave up 6 bases, with 9 bases separating them. The complete variable domain, with remaining parts taken from reference TRBV9 and TRBJ2-2, reads DSGVTQTPKHLITATGQRVTLRCSPRSGDLSVYWYQQSLDQGLQFLIQYYNGEERAKGNILERFSAQQFPDLHSELNLSSLELGDSALYFCASSVGGGPGELFFGEGSRLTVL.